The rows below give T cell receptor beta chains drawn from one sample of a study of blood T cell repertoires in COVID-19. Produced via immunoSEQ multiplex PCR; TCRdb's table is partial and in-frame only. The sample includes 45,000 to 70,000 clones, roughly 90% of them seen just once. Input material: peripheral blood. Receptors originate from a woman aged 80 or older with COVID-19, enrolled during active disease. Each CDR3 is given with its conserved first and last residue. A D gene is named only where the DNA matches it firmly. Clone size is shown for a subset of rows, as once, few, many or a class of expanded clone.

D gene	clone size	V gene	J gene	CDR3 DNA	CDR3 protein
TRBD2	.	TRBV6-5	TRBJ2-5	TGTGCCAGCAGATCATCGGGAGGCGAAGAGACCCAGTACTTC	CASRSSGGEETQYF
TRBD1	.	TRBV5-1	TRBJ1-6	TGCGCCAGCAGCTTGACAGGGGGAGATTCACCCCTCCACTTT	CASSLTGGDSPLHF
TRBD1	.	TRBV3-1/TRBV3-2	TRBJ1-1	TGTGCCAGCAGCCAAGATCCTGGACAGGGAGGGACTGAAGCTTTCTTT	CASSQDPGQGGTEAFF
.	.	TRBV11-2	TRBJ2-1	TGTGCCAGCAGCTTAAACAGGGCTAGGAATGAGCAGTTCTTC	CASSLNRARNEQFF
TRBD2	.	TRBV27	TRBJ2-5	TGTGCCAGCAGTTTATGGGCCGGGGGGGCACAGGAGACCCAGTACTTC	CASSLWAGGAQETQYF
TRBD1	.	TRBV12-5	TRBJ2-2	TGTGCTAGTGGTTTGCCCAGGACAGGGCTACTCGGGAGCACCGGGGAGCTGTTTTTT	CASGLPRTGLLGSTGELFF
TRBD2	few	TRBV3-1/TRBV3-2	TRBJ2-2	TGTGCCAGCAGCCAAGTAACGGTAGCGGGGAACACCGGGGAGCTGTTTTTT	CASSQVTVAGNTGELFF
.	.	TRBV18	TRBJ1-5	TGTGCCAGCTCACCCGTACCCACAGGGTCAAGCAATCAGCCCCAGCATTTT	CASSPVPTGSSNQPQHF
TRBD1	once	TRBV6-1	TRBJ1-5	TGTGCCAGCAGTGAGGTGACAGGGCCCGGTCAGCCCCAGCATTTT	CASSEVTGPGQPQHF
TRBD1	once	TRBV6-5	TRBJ2-7	TGTGCCAGCAGTTACGCAAGACAGGGCTACGAGCAGTACTTC	CASSYARQGYEQYF
TRBD1	few	TRBV6-5	TRBJ1-1	TGTGCCAGCAGTCCTAATCTACAGGGGCGGGAAGCTTTCTTT	CASSPNLQGREAFF
.	.	TRBV7-8	TRBJ2-7	TGTGCCAGCAGTCAAAGACTTCTCTCCTACGAGCAGTACTTC	CASSQRLLSYEQYF
.	.	TRBV3-1/TRBV3-2	TRBJ2-2	TGTGCCAGCAGCCAACAGGGAAGATTCACCGGGGAGCTGTTTTTT	CASSQQGRFTGELFF
TRBD1	.	TRBV5-5	TRBJ1-5	TGTGCCAGCAGCTTACAGGGGGATCAGCCCCAGCATTTT	CASSLQGDQPQHF
.	.	TRBV7-2	TRBJ1-1	TGTGCCAGCAGCTTAGATGCCAGGCCGAACACTGAAGCTTTCTTT	CASSLDARPNTEAFF
.	once	TRBV6-5	TRBJ1-1	TGTGCCAGCGGCGGGGGGACAGAAGCTTTCTTT	CASGGGTEAFF
.	.	TRBV18	TRBJ1-1	TGTGCCAGCTCACCACCGGGGGGGCGCGCTACTGAAGCTTTCTTT	CASSPPGGRATEAFF
.	.	TRBV27	TRBJ1-3	TGTGCCAGCAGTCCAGGTGGAAACACCATATATTTT	CASSPGGNTIYF
.	.	TRBV11-2	TRBJ2-7	TGTGCCAGCAGCGGCACCTACGAGCAGTACTTC	CASSGTYEQYF
.	.	TRBV12-3/TRBV12-4	TRBJ1-2	TGTGCCAGCAGTTTGGCCAGGGGCTATGGCTACACCTTC	CASSLARGYGYTF
.	.	TRBV12-3/TRBV12-4	TRBJ1-2	TGTGCCAGCAGTGCCGGACAGCCCTATGGCTACACCTTC	CASSAGQPYGYTF
.	.	TRBV11-2	TRBJ2-7	TGTGCCAGCAGCAAGGGGGGGCGCCCTATGTACTTC	CASSKGGRPMYF
.	.	TRBV30	TRBJ2-6	TGTGCCTGGAGTGATAGTGCAGGGGCCAACGTCCTGACTTTC	CAWSDSAGANVLTF
.	many	TRBV12-3/TRBV12-4	TRBJ2-1	TGTGCCAGCAGTTTGGGCAGGGTCACGACCCAGTTCTTC	CASSLGRVTTQFF
.	.	TRBV25-1	TRBJ1-2	TGTGCCAGCAGTGAACGGGGGGTTTGGGGCTACACCTTC	CASSERGVWGYTF
.	.	TRBV3-1/TRBV3-2	TRBJ2-1	TGTGCCAGCAGCCCCCAGCCTACGGGGTCCTACAATGAGCAGTTCTTC	CASSPQPTGSYNEQFF
.	.	TRBV7-2	TRBJ1-3	TGTGCCAGCAGCTTAAACCCCAGCAGGGCTGGAAACACCATATATTTT	CASSLNPSRAGNTIYF
TRBD1	.	TRBV11-2	TRBJ2-3	TGTGCCAGCAGCTTTAGACAGGGCCCTAGGGATACGCAGTATTTT	CASSFRQGPRDTQYF
.	.	TRBV2	TRBJ2-6	TGTGCCAGCAGCCAGGTTAGGGCCAACGTCCTGACTTTC	CASSQVRANVLTF
.	.	TRBV19	TRBJ1-5	TGTGCCAGTAGTAGAACTCTCGGCAATCAGCCCCAGCATTTT	CASSRTLGNQPQHF
.	.	TRBV7-2	TRBJ2-7	TGTGCCAGCAGCTTAGTACAGGATCTACCCTACGAGCAGTACTTC	CASSLVQDLPYEQYF
.	once	TRBV18	TRBJ1-5	TGTGCCAGCTCACCACCGGGGCGTAGCAATCAGCCCCAGCATTTT	CASSPPGRSNQPQHF
TRBD1	.	TRBV2	TRBJ2-4	TGTGCCAGCAGGGGGGACAGGGACTCCAAAAACATTCAGTACTTC	CASRGDRDSKNIQYF
.	.	TRBV11-2	TRBJ2-7	TGTGCCAGCAGCTTAGACAGGGTTTCCTACGAGCAGTACTTC	CASSLDRVSYEQYF
.	.	TRBV19	TRBJ2-7	TGTGCCAGTAGTATAAGATCCGATACTCACTCCTACGAGCAGTACTTC	CASSIRSDTHSYEQYF
TRBD1	.	TRBV6-5	TRBJ2-7	TGTGCCAGCACCTCCGGGACAGGGCTCACCGAGCAGTACTTC	CASTSGTGLTEQYF
TRBD2	few	TRBV5-4	TRBJ2-2	TGTGCCAGCAGCCCCCGCGGGGGCGGGGAGCTGTTTTTT	CASSPRGGGELFF
.	.	TRBV3-1/TRBV3-2	TRBJ1-2	TGTGCCAGCAGCCAAACCCCGGGAGGGGTCTATGGCTACACCTTC	CASSQTPGGVYGYTF
TRBD1	.	TRBV19	TRBJ1-2	TGTGCCAGTAGTGAAACAGGGGGCGCGGGTGGCTACACCTTC	CASSETGGAGGYTF
TRBD2	.	TRBV3-1/TRBV3-2	TRBJ2-1	TGTGCCAGCAGCCAAGAAGGACTAGCTGCTTCCTACAATGAGCAGTTCTTC	CASSQEGLAASYNEQFF
TRBD2	.	TRBV6-5	TRBJ2-3	TGTGCCAGCAGGGTTGGGAGCGGGGGGGCAGATACGCAGTATTTT	CASRVGSGGADTQYF
.	.	TRBV12-3/TRBV12-4	TRBJ2-7	TGTGCCAGCGCGGTGAGTCCCTACGAGCAGTACTTC	CASAVSPYEQYF
TRBD1	.	TRBV7-2	TRBJ1-6	TGTGCCAGCAGCTTATCGGGACAGAATAATTCACCCCTCCACTTT	CASSLSGQNNSPLHF
TRBD2	.	TRBV18	TRBJ2-7	TGTGCCAGCTCACGGAAGACTAGCGGGGGACTCTCCTACGAGCAGTACTTC	CASSRKTSGGLSYEQYF
.	once	TRBV6-5	TRBJ1-4	TGTGCCAGCAGTTCTGGCGGAAAAAGGGGGGAAAAACTGTTTTTT	CASSSGGKRGEKLFF
TRBD1	.	TRBV5-1	TRBJ1-4	TGCGCCAGCAGCCGGACAGGGGCGGAGGCTAATGAAAAACTGTTTTTT	CASSRTGAEANEKLFF